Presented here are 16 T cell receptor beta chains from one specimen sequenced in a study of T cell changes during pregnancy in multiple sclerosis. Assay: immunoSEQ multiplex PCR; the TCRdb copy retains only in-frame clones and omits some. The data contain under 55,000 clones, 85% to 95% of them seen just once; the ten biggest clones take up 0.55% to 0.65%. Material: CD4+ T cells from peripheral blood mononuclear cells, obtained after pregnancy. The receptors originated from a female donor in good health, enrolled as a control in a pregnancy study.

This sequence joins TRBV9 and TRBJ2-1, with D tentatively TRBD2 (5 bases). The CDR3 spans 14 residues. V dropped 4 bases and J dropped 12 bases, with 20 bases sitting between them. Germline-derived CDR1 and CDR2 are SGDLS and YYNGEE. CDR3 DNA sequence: TGTGCCAGCAGCCCCCGGGCCACGGTCGAGGGGCAGTTCTTC. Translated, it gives CASSPRATVEGQFF.

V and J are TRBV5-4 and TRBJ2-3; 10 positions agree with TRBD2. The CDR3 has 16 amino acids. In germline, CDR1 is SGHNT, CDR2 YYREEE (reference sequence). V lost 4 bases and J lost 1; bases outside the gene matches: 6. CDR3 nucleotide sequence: TGTGCCAGCAGCCTCCAAGGACTAGCGGGCACAGATACGCAGTATTTT. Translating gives CASSLQGLAGTDTQYF. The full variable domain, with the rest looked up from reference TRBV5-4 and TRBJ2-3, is ETGVTQSPTHLIKTRGQQVTLRCSSQSGHNTVSWYQQALGQGPQFIFQYYREEENGRGNFPPRFSGLQFPNYSSELNVNALELDDSALYLCASSLQGLAGTDTQYFGPGTRLTVL.

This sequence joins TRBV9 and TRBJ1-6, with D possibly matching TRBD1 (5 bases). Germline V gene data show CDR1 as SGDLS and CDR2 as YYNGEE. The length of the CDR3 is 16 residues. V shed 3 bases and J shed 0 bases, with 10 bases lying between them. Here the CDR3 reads CASSAGHSSYNSPLHF. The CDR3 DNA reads TGTGCCAGCAGCGCTGGACACAGCTCCTATAATTCACCCCTCCACTTT.

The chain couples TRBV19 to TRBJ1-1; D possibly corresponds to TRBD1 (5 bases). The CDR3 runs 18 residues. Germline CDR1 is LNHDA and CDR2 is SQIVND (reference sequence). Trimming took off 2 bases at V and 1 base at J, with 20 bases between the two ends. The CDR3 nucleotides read TGTGCCAGTAGTATACTGGGAGGGCTGACCAGGGAGAACACTGAAGCTTTCTTT. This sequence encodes CASSILGGLTRENTEAFF.

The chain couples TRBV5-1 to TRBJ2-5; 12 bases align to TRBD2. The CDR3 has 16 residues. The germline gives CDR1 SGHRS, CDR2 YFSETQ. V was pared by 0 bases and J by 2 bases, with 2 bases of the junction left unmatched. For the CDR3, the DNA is TGCGCCAGCAGCTTGGTTCTAGCGGGAGGGCAAGAGACCCAGTACTTC. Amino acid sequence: CASSLVLAGGQETQYF.

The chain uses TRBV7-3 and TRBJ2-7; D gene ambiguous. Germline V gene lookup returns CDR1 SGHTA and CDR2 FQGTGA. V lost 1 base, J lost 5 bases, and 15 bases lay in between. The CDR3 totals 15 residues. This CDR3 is CASSLRPPPHHEQYF. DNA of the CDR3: TGTGCCAGCAGCTTAAGGCCCCCTCCGCACCACGAGCAGTACTTC.

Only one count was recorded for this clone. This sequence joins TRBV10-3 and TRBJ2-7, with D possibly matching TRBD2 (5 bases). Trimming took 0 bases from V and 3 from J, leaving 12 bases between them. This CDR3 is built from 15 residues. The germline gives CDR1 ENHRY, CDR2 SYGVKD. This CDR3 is CAISESVAGVYEQYF. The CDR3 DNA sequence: TGTGCCATCAGTGAGTCGGTGGCGGGCGTCTACGAGCAGTACTTC.

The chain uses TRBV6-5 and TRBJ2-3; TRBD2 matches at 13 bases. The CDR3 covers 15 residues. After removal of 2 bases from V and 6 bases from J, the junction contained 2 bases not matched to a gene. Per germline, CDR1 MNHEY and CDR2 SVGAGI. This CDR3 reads CASSYGGLAGDTQYF. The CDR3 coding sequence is TGTGCCAGCAGTTACGGGGGACTAGCGGGGGATACGCAGTATTTT.

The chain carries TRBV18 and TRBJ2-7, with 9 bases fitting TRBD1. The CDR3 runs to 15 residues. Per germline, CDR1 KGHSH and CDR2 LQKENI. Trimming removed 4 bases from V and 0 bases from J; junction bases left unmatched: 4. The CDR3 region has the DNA TGTGCCAGCTCACTTGGACAGGGGAGCTCCTACGAGCAGTACTTC. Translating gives CASSLGQGSSYEQYF. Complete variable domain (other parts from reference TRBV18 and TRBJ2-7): NAGVMQNPRHLVRRRGQEARLRCSPMKGHSHVYWYRQLPEEGLKFMVYLQKENIIDESGMPKERFSAEFPKEGPSILRIQQVVRGDSAAYFCASSLGQGSSYEQYFGPGTRLTVT.

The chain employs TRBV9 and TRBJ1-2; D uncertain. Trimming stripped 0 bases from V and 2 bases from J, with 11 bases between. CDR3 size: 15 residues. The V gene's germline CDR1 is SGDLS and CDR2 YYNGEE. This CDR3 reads CASSVGQDLNYGYTF. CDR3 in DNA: TGTGCCAGCAGCGTAGGACAAGACCTAAACTATGGCTACACCTTC.

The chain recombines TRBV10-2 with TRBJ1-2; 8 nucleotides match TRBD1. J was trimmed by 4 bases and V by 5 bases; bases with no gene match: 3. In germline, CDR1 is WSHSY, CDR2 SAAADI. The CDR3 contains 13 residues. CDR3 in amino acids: CASSLTGAYGYTF. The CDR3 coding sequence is TGCGCCAGCAGTCTGACAGGGGCCTATGGCTACACCTTC.

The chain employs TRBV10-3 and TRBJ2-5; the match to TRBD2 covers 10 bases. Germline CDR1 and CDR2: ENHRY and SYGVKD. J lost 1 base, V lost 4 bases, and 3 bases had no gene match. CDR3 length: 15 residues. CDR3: CAISASGGLQETQYF. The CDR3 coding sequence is TGTGCCATCAGTGCTAGCGGGGGCCTCCAAGAGACCCAGTACTTC.

CDR3 region: CASSQEARGIPGYTF. DNA of the CDR3: TGCGCCAGCAGCCAAGAAGCCAGGGGAATTCCTGGCTACACCTTC. The genes are TRBV4-1 and TRBJ1-2, with TRBD1 as a possible D gene (6 bases). The CDR3 has 15 amino acids. Germline lookup yields CDR1 MGHRA and CDR2 YSYEKL. V was clipped by 0 bases and J by 7 bases, with 15 bases between them.

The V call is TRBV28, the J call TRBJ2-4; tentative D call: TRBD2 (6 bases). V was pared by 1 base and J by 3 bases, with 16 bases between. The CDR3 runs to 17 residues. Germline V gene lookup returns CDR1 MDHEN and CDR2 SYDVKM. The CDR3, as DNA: TGTGCCAGCAGTTTATTTAGGAGCGGGTCGGGCAAAAACATTCAGTACTTC. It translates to CASSLFRSGSGKNIQYF.

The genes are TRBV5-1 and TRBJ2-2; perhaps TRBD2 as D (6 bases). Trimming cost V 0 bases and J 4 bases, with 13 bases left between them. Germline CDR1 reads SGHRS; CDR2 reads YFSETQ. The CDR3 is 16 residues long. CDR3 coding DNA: TGCGCCAGCAGCTTGGACTTAGCGGTGCGCACCGGGGAGCTGTTTTTT. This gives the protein CASSLDLAVRTGELFF.

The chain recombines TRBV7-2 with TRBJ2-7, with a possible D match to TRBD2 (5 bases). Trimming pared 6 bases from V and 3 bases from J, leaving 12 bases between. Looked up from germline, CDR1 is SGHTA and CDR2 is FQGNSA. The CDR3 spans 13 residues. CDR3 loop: CASSLLVGYEQYF. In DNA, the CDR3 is TGTGCCAGCAGTCTACTAGTAGGCTACGAGCAGTACTTC. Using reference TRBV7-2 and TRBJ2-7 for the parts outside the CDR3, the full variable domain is GAGVSQSPSNKVTEKGKDVELRCDPISGHTALYWYRQSLGQGLEFLIYFQGNSAPDKSGLPSDRFSAERTGGSVSTLTIQRTQQEDSAVYLCASSLLVGYEQYFGPGTRLTVT.